The next 25 T cell receptor beta chains were all read from a single sample in a study of technical replicates of blood from several donors. Some clones are missing from TCRdb's copy, which holds only in-frame ones; the method was immunoSEQ multiplex PCR. The sample lists 50,000 or so clones; 92% were seen once. The sample taken for sequencing was PBMCs. Every receptor here comes from a human donor in good health. Some clones in this sample may be carry-over from other donors' samples.

The genes are TRBV10-3 and TRBJ2-7; 8 nucleotides match TRBD1. The CDR3 has 13 amino acids. The J segment lost 5 bases and the V segment lost 6 bases, leaving 6 bases of the junction unmatched. The V gene's germline CDR1 is ENHRY and CDR2 SYGVKD. This CDR3 reads CAIRDREVDEQYF. DNA for the CDR3: TGTGCCATCAGGGACAGGGAAGTAGACGAGCAGTACTTC.

The chain joins TRBV6-1 to TRBJ2-7; 11 positions match TRBD1. J lost 3 bases, V lost 8 bases, and 9 bases had no gene match. Germline-derived CDR1 and CDR2 are MNHNS and SASEGT. The CDR3 length is 15 residues. The CDR3 nucleotides read TGTGCCAGCCAAACCGCCGGGACAGGGGGCTACGAGCAGTACTTC. This gives the protein CASQTAGTGGYEQYF.

In DNA, the CDR3 is TGTGCCAGCAGCTTAGCCGGGGACAGGGCAAAGAGGGGCTACACCTTC. It is translated as CASSLAGDRAKRGYTF. The chain recombines TRBV7-2 with TRBJ1-2; 9 bases line up with TRBD1. The junction had 10 bases not matched to a gene; V was cut back by 0 bases and J by 8 bases. Germline CDR1 reads SGHTA; CDR2 reads FQGNSA. CDR3 size: 16 residues. Variable domain in full (rest from reference TRBV7-2 and TRBJ1-2): GAGVSQSPSNKVTEKGKDVELRCDPISGHTALYWYRQSLGQGLEFLIYFQGNSAPDKSGLPSDRFSAERTGGSVSTLTIQRTQQEDSAVYLCASSLAGDRAKRGYTFGSGTRLTVV.

The J gene is TRBJ2-7, the V gene TRBV9; tentative D call: TRBD2 (5 bases). Germline V lookup: CDR1 SGDLS, CDR2 YYNGEE. The V end lost 2 bases, the J end lost 3 bases, and 12 bases lay between the germline ends. The CDR3 loop spans 14 amino acids. CDR3: CASSVTNWGYEQYF. CDR3 coding DNA: TGTGCCAGCAGCGTGACTAATTGGGGCTACGAGCAGTACTTC.

The V call is TRBV30, the J call TRBJ2-1, with D perhaps matching TRBD2 (6 bases). The V gene lost 3 bases and the J gene lost 10 bases, with 16 bases spanning the gap. Germline CDR1 reads GTSNPN; CDR2 reads SVGIG (reference sequence). The CDR3 spans 13 residues. The chain's CDR3 is CAWSANSGREQFF. For the CDR3, the DNA is TGTGCCTGGAGCGCCAATAGCGGACGGGAGCAGTTCTTC.

This chain uses TRBV12-5 with TRBJ1-1; 9 bases fit TRBD1. Per the germline V gene, CDR1 is LGHNT and CDR2 is FRNRAP. Germline trimming cut 5 bases from V and 11 bases from J; bases unmatched to any gene: 18. The CDR3 consists of 16 residues. CDR3 sequence reads: CASGPGTGMEGMPAFF. CDR3 sequence (DNA): TGTGCTAGTGGTCCAGGGACAGGGATGGAGGGCATGCCGGCTTTCTTT.

The gene calls are TRBV30 and TRBJ1-1; D is possibly TRBD1 (5 bases). Germline V gene sequence: CDR1 GTSNPN, CDR2 SVGIG (reference sequence). The length of the CDR3 is 13 residues. V lost 6 bases to trimming and J lost 6 bases, with 17 bases between them. As DNA, the CDR3 is TGTGCCTGCCTGGGGGGGGAGCGGGCTGAAGCTTTCTTT. Its translation is CACLGGERAEAFF.

The genes are TRBV7-9 and TRBJ1-1, with 11 bases aligning to TRBD1. The CDR3 runs to 17 residues. V was pared by 5 bases and J by 4 bases, with 12 bases of the junction left unmatched. Germline CDR1 and CDR2: SEHNR and FQNEAQ (reference sequence). CDR3 in DNA: TGTGCCAGCAGCCCCCCCGGGACAGGGGGTGGTGGCACTGAAGCTTTCTTT. Protein sequence: CASSPPGTGGGGTEAFF. The full variable domain, in which reference TRBV7-9 and TRBJ1-1 provide the parts outside the CDR3, is DTGVSQNPRHKITKRGQNVTFRCDPISEHNRLYWYRQTLGQGPEFLTYFQNEAQLEKSRLLSDRFSAERPKGSFSTLEIQRTEQGDSAMYLCASSPPGTGGGGTEAFFGQGTRLTVV.

V is TRBV18 and J is TRBJ2-4; D possibly corresponds to TRBD1 (6 bases). Germline CDR1 KGHSH, CDR2 LQKENI. The V end lost 3 bases, the J end lost 9 bases, and 12 bases lay between the germline ends. The CDR3 sequence is 13 residues long. The CDR3 is CASSPVQGSIQYF. As DNA, the CDR3 is TGTGCCAGCTCACCGGTCCAGGGGAGCATTCAGTACTTC.

The J gene is TRBJ2-5, the V gene TRBV5-4; 15 bases match TRBD2. V shed 4 bases, J shed 3 bases, and the junction held 4 bases outside the gene matches. The CDR3 is 16 residues long. CDR1 and CDR2 from the germline V gene are SGHNT and YYREEE (reference sequence). CDR3 residues: CASSPGTSGGKETQYF. Written as DNA, the CDR3 is TGTGCCAGCAGCCCGGGGACTAGCGGGGGGAAAGAGACCCAGTACTTC.

The chain recombines TRBV6-7 with TRBJ1-1; 8 bases match TRBD1. TRBV6-7 is an ORF, and what it does is uncertain. The CDR3 extends over 16 amino acids. V lost 0 bases and J lost 6; bases outside the gene matches: 9. The CDR3 sequence is CASSYSPTQGGPEAFF. Here the CDR3 DNA reads TGTGCCAGCAGTTACTCTCCAACACAGGGGGGCCCTGAAGCTTTCTTT.

V gene TRBV7-9 combines with J gene TRBJ1-5; possibly TRBD1 for D (5 bases). Germline CDR1 is SEHNR and CDR2 is FQNEAQ (reference sequence). The V and J ends lost 5 bases and 4 bases respectively, with 9 bases between them. The length of the CDR3 is 13 residues. CDR3 sequence: CASSKKGNQPQHF. Here the CDR3 DNA reads TGTGCCAGCAGCAAAAAGGGGAATCAGCCCCAGCATTTT.

J is TRBJ1-2 and V is TRBV7-9; TRBD1 might be the D (5 bases). CDR1 SEHNR and CDR2 FQNEAQ come from the germline V gene (reference sequence). The CDR3 is 15 amino acids. The ends were cut back, 4 bases at V and 8 bases at J, with 20 bases in the middle. The CDR3 region is CASSSGQAQSRGYTF. The DNA for the CDR3 is TGTGCCAGCAGCTCCGGACAAGCACAAAGTCGGGGCTACACCTTC.

The V and J genes are TRBV6-5 and TRBJ2-7; TRBD1 agrees at 7 bases. Germline V gene data show CDR1 as MNHEY and CDR2 as SVGAGI. This CDR3 has 14 residues. V lost 0 bases and J lost 6; bases outside the gene matches: 5. Written as DNA, the CDR3 is TGTGCCAGCAGTTACTCGAGACAGGGCGGCGAGCAGTACTTC. The encoded protein is CASSYSRQGGEQYF.

The gene calls are TRBV4-2 and TRBJ1-2; possible D gene TRBD1, 5 bases. Trimming removed 4 bases at V and 2 bases at J, with 17 bases between. CDR1 is LGHNA and CDR2 is YNFKEQ in the germline V gene. The CDR3 is 16 amino acids. The CDR3 loop is CASSPRQNVRNYGYTF. The DNA for the CDR3 is TGTGCCAGCAGCCCCCGACAGAATGTCCGAAACTATGGCTACACCTTC.

The chain carries TRBV5-6 and TRBJ2-2; weak D call: TRBD1 (5 bases). The germline V and J ends were trimmed by 4 bases and 9 bases, with 19 bases remaining between them. The CDR3 length is 15 residues. Germline V lookup: CDR1 SGHDT, CDR2 YYEEEE. The CDR3 is CASSPRGSTSRELFF. CDR3 nucleotide sequence: TGTGCCAGCAGCCCAAGGGGCTCGACTTCCCGGGAGCTGTTTTTT.

The rearrangement joins TRBV19 to TRBJ1-2; a possible D gene is TRBD1 (5 bases). The germline V gene encodes CDR1 LNHDA and CDR2 SQIVND (reference sequence). Trimming took off 7 bases at V and 2 bases at J, with 17 bases between the two ends. There are 15 residues in the CDR3. In DNA, the CDR3 is TGTGCCAGTAATTCGTTGGGGGGACTCAACTATGGCTACACCTTC. Amino acids: CASNSLGGLNYGYTF.

The gene calls are TRBV9 and TRBJ2-3; D ambiguous. Germline V gene lookup returns CDR1 SGDLS and CDR2 YYNGEE. This CDR3 region has 15 residues. The ends were cut back, 3 bases at V and 1 base at J, with 12 bases in the middle. Written as DNA, the CDR3 is TGTGCCAGCAGCGCCGGTGGGCGCCGCACAGATACGCAGTATTTT. It encodes CASSAGGRRTDTQYF.

This clone was picked up one time. The genes are TRBV7-7 and TRBJ2-5, with 9 bases lining up with TRBD1. V was pared by 5 bases and J by 6 bases, with 7 bases of the junction left unmatched. Germline V CDR1 and CDR2: SSHAT, FNYEAQ (reference sequence). CDR3 length equals 14 residues. The CDR3 coding sequence is TGTGCCAGCAGCACCGGGACAGGGAGGCAGACCCAGTACTTC. This gives the protein CASSTGTGRQTQYF.

This clone was detected once. The chain combines TRBV7-2 with TRBJ2-3; D ambiguous. Trimming stripped 1 base from V and 6 bases from J, with 5 bases between. Germline lookup yields CDR1 SGHTA and CDR2 FQGNSA. The CDR3 has 12 residues. CDR3 sequence: CASSLDMDTQYF. CDR3 in DNA: TGTGCCAGCAGCTTAGATATGGATACGCAGTATTTT.

This clone has more than one count but fewer than ten. CDR3 bases: TGTGCCAGCAATGACTTAAGACAGGGAAGCAATCAGCCCCAGCATTTT. Residues: CASNDLRQGSNQPQHF. The chain links TRBV6-1 to TRBJ1-5; 7 nucleotides line up with TRBD1. With V trimmed by 7 bases and J by 1 base, 10 bases remained unmatched. This CDR3 spans 16 amino acids. CDR1 is MNHNS, CDR2 SASEGT, per germline.

V and J are TRBV18 and TRBJ2-1; possible D gene TRBD1, 5 bases. The V end was cut by 5 bases, the J end by 7 bases, with 12 bases between. Per germline, CDR1 KGHSH and CDR2 LQKENI. The CDR3 spans 13 residues. The chain's CDR3 is CASSAFRDNEQFF. The CDR3 nucleotides read TGTGCCAGCTCAGCCTTCAGGGATAATGAGCAGTTCTTC.

This chain uses TRBV13 with TRBJ2-5, with D tentatively TRBD2 (5 bases). The CDR3 spans 14 residues. Per germline, CDR1 PRHDT and CDR2 FYEKMQ (reference sequence). V shed 0 bases and J shed 3 bases, with 8 bases lying between them. CDR3 sequence reads: CASSLGRAEETQYF. CDR3 coding DNA: TGTGCCAGCAGCTTAGGCCGAGCGGAAGAGACCCAGTACTTC.

This clone occurred many times. This chain links TRBV6-5 with TRBJ2-1, with D possibly matching TRBD1 (5 bases). The ends were cut back, 6 bases at V and 0 bases at J, with 12 bases in the middle. The CDR3 contains 15 residues. CDR1 and CDR2 (germline): MNHEY, SVGAGI. The CDR3 sequence is CASSQGDSSYNEQFF. DNA for the CDR3: TGTGCCAGCAGCCAAGGGGATAGCTCCTACAATGAGCAGTTCTTC.

The rearrangement uses TRBV14 and TRBJ2-3; D ambiguous. Germline V CDR1 and CDR2: SGHDN, FVKESK. Trimming removed 1 base at V and 7 bases at J, with 12 bases between. The CDR3 length is 14 residues. The CDR3 DNA reads as TGTGCCAGCAGCCAAGTCCAAGCATCACATACGCAGTATTTT. This encodes CASSQVQASHTQYF.